This T cell receptor beta chain was profiled in a study of T cell responses to AZD1222 COVID-19 vaccine. Whole-study results and caveats: Just a handful of AZD1222 recipients were seropositive at baseline. White British ancestry dominated among donors, who included more females, and clonal diversity was possibly underestimated.

Comments on this clone: What it recognizes is unknown.

Method: immunoSEQ multiplex PCR; TCRdb's copy keeps in-frame clones and lacks some. The data show 150,000 or so clones, roughly 90% seen once. The CDR3 loop spans 14 amino acids. V lost 6 bases to trimming and J lost 3 bases, with 12 bases between them. Germline CDR1 is LNHDA and CDR2 is SQIVND (reference sequence). This material consisted of peripheral blood, taken on day 0 of AZD1222 vaccination. This chain joins TRBV19 and TRBJ2-1; perhaps D is TRBD1 or TRBD2 (5 bases each). The TCR sequence derives from an adult in good health. The CDR3 DNA reads TGTGCCAGTAGCAAACTTGGGGGCTACAATGAGCAGTTCTTC. Its protein is CASSKLGGYNEQFF.